This T cell receptor beta chain was documented in a study of blood T cell repertoires in COVID-19. Clones were read by immunoSEQ multiplex PCR, and TCRdb kept only the in-frame ones, dropping some. The sample carries fewer than 200,000 clones, less than 90% recorded once. The CDR3 loop spans 15 amino acids. Trimming took off 3 bases at V and 3 bases at J, with 11 bases between the two ends. Germline assignment: CDR1 KGHDR and CDR2 SFDVKD. The receptor was derived from a man aged 60 to 75 with acute or convalescent COVID-19. The gene calls are TRBV24-1 and TRBJ2-4; TRBD2 might be the D (6 bases). Source material: peripheral blood. The chain's CDR3 is CATSDGGTDKNIQYF. In DNA, the CDR3 is TGTGCCACCAGTGATGGAGGGACGGACAAAAACATTCAGTACTTC.